The TCR beta chain described here comes from a study of OX40 agonist ivuxolimab in advanced cancers. Turning to the study itself: Every 2 weeks, patients received ivuxolimab intravenously, dosed at 0.01 to 10 mg/kg. Prior anti-PD-1, anti-PD-L1 or anti-CTLA-4 therapy was allowed; more than 30% had some. Study-level findings and limits: At 0.1 to 3.0 mg/kg and by week 6, CD4+ and CD8+ T cells in the blood had expanded clonally.

Concerning this clone: The antigen remains unidentified.

Autoimmune disease history or systemic immunosuppression barred patients. J was trimmed by 6 bases and V by 1 base; bases with no gene match: 5. In germline, CDR1 is SGDLS, CDR2 YYNGEE. The CDR3 consists of 15 residues. Sequencing was performed with immunoSEQ multiplex PCR; in TCRdb, only in-frame clones are kept and a portion is missing. The data hold some 83,000 clones, with about 94% observed a single time. This TCR came from an adult with an advanced solid tumor such as melanoma, head and neck, liver or kidney cancer. Here the sequenced sample was CD4+ or CD8+ T cells sorted from blood, taken in a trial of the OX40 agonist ivuxolimab. This chain links TRBV9 with TRBJ2-1, with 9 bases lining up with TRBD2. The CDR3 DNA sequence: TGTGCCAGCAGCGTAAGACTAGCGGTGACCAATGAGCAGTTCTTC. This sequence encodes CASSVRLAVTNEQFF.